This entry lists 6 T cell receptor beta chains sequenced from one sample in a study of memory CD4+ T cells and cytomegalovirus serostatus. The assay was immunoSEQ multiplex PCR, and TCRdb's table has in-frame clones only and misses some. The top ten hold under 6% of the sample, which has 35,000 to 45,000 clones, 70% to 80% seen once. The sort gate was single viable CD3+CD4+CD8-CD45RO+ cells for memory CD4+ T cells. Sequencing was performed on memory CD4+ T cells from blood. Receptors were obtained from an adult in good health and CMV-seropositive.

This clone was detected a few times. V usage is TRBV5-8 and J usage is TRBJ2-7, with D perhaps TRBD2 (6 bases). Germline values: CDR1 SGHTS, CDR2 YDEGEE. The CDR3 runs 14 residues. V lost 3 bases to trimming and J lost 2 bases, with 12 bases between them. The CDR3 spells CASSWDLGTYEQYF. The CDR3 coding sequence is TGTGCCAGCAGCTGGGACTTAGGGACCTACGAGCAGTACTTC.

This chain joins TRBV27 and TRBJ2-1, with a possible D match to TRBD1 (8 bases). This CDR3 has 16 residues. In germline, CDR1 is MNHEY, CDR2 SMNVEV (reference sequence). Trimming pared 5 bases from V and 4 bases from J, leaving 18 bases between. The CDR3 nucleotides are TGTGCCAGCAGTACAACAGGGGGGGAGCCTTACAATGAGCAGTTCTTC. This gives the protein CASSTTGGEPYNEQFF.

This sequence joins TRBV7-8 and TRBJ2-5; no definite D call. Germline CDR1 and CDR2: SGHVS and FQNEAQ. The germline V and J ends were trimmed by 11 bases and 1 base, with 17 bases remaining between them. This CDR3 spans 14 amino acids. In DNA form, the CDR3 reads TGTGCCTCCGTCGCGAGGTACCTCCAAGAGACCCAGTACTTC. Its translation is CASVARYLQETQYF.

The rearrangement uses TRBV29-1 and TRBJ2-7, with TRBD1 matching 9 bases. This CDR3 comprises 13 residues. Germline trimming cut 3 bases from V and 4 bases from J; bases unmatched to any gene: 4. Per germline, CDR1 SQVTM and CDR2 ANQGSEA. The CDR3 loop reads CSVEGQGGYEQYF. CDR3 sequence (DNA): TGCAGCGTTGAGGGACAGGGTGGTTACGAGCAGTACTTC.

DNA of the CDR3: TGTGCCAGTAGACACAAACCGGGGGGGGGCATGAACACTGAAGCTTTCTTT. This translates into CASRHKPGGGMNTEAFF. This chain connects TRBV19 to TRBJ1-1; D is perhaps TRBD1 (6 bases). The CDR3 runs 17 residues. Germline lookup yields CDR1 LNHDA and CDR2 SQIVND (reference sequence). V dropped 6 bases and J dropped 0 bases, with 20 bases sitting between them. Complete variable domain (other parts from reference TRBV19 and TRBJ1-1): DGGITQSPKYLFRKEGQNVTLSCEQNLNHDAMYWYRQDPGQGLRLIYYSQIVNDFQKGDIAEGYSVSREKKESFPLTVTSAQKNPTAFYLCASRHKPGGGMNTEAFFGQGTRLTVV.

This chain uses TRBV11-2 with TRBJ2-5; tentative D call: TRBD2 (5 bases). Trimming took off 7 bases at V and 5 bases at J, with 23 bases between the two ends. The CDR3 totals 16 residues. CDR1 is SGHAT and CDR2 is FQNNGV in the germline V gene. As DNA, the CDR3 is TGTGCCAGCACCAACTCGGTAGGGAGCGAAGGGGAGACCCAGTACTTC. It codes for CASTNSVGSEGETQYF.